The next 32 T cell receptor beta chains were all read from a single sample in a study of T-cell memory formation after mild COVID-19 (dated by TCRdb to the early 2020s). Libraries came from 5' RACE. Data came from an Illumina NovaSeq 6000. TCRdb reworked the public reads: Q25 trimming with fastp, MiXCR clone assembly, productive beta chains retained. Here each entry gathers all rows of one CDR3 protein and keeps the most common genes and DNA. The sample table contains roughly 130,000 distinct CDR3 sequences; only one count was recorded for over 15% of them. Of the sample, approximately 5.2% is held by the ten largest clones. Sequenced: PBMCs or a T cell subset sorted from them (not recorded which). These receptors originate from a man younger than 35 who had mild COVID-19 (a few samples of this study predate the infection). The sample titles of this study are shuffled in the database, so cell type and time point are left out; the donor was told from shared clones.

This clonotype has just a few counts. The chain recombines TRBV4-1 with TRBJ2-3; TRBD1 matches at 7 bases. Germline loops: CDR1 MGHRA, CDR2 YSYEKL. This CDR3 comprises 15 residues. J was trimmed by 0 bases and V by 4 bases; bases with no gene match: 4. CDR3 bases: TGCGCCAGCAGCCTCAGGGACAGTAGCACAGATACGCAGTATTTT. The encoded protein is CASSLRDSSTDTQYF.

This clonotype showed up many times. The rearrangement joins TRBV6-5 to TRBJ2-3, with TRBD2 as a possible D gene (6 bases). V was shortened by 8 bases and J by 0 bases, with 15 bases between the two germline ends. Germline CDR1 reads MNHEY; CDR2 reads SVGAGI. CDR3 size: 15 residues. As DNA, the CDR3 is TGTGCCAGCCGACTAGGGGTGACTAGCACAGATACGCAGTATTTT. Translated: CASRLGVTSTDTQYF.

This clonotype has more than one count but fewer than ten. The V and J genes are TRBV6-5 and TRBJ2-5; D not certain. CDR3 length: 13 amino acids. The V end was cut by 5 bases, the J end by 7 bases, with 14 bases between. Germline-derived CDR1 and CDR2 are MNHEY and SVGAGI. DNA for the CDR3: TGTGCCAGCAGTCCACCTTTCGGTGGGACCCAGTACTTC. This gives the protein CASSPPFGGTQYF.

Written as DNA, the CDR3 is TGCGCCAGCAGGAGGGCGGATCCGGCTAACTATGGCTACACCTTC. Its protein is CASRRADPANYGYTF. The chain recombines TRBV10-1 with TRBJ1-2; D gene unclear. The CDR3 length is 15 residues. Trimming stripped 6 bases from V and 0 bases from J, with 14 bases between. CDR1 is WNHNN and CDR2 is SYGVQD in the germline V gene (reference sequence).

This clonotype was seen repeatedly, ten times or more. This chain links TRBV20-1 with TRBJ2-5; D may be TRBD2 (7 bases). V lost 6 bases and J 5 bases, leaving 16 bases between the germline ends. The CDR3 contains 13 residues. The germline V gene has CDR1 DFQATT and CDR2 SNEGSKA (reference sequence). The DNA of the CDR3 is TGCAGTGCCGGACGGGGGGCGCGGGAGACCCAGTACTTC. Amino acids: CSAGRGARETQYF.

This clonotype appeared a few times. V usage is TRBV4-1 and J usage is TRBJ1-5; TRBD1 might be the D (6 bases). Germline CDR1 MGHRA, CDR2 YSYEKL. V gave up 0 bases and J gave up 9 bases, with 12 bases separating them. The CDR3 runs to 14 residues. The CDR3 DNA sequence: TGCGCCAGCAGCCAAGACAGGGGTGATCGGCCCCAGCATTTT. This encodes CASSQDRGDRPQHF.

This clonotype was counted a few times. The V gene is TRBV20-1, the J gene TRBJ1-6; no definite D call. This CDR3 is 12 amino acids long. V lost 5 bases and J 9 bases, leaving 11 bases between the germline ends. CDR1 and CDR2 (germline): DFQATT, SNEGSKA (reference sequence). The CDR3 loop is CSARGIFSPLHF. The CDR3 bases are TGCAGTGCTCGAGGGATCTTTTCACCCCTCCACTTT.

The chain links TRBV10-1 to TRBJ2-7, with a tentative D call TRBD2 (6 bases). Trimming stripped 9 bases from V and 3 bases from J, with 24 bases between. The CDR3 is made up of 16 amino acids. Germline assignment: CDR1 WNHNN and CDR2 SYGVQD (reference sequence). Here the CDR3 DNA reads TGCGCCAGTATGGGGGGAACCCCCGAACCTGACTACGAGCAGTACTTC. Its translation is CASMGGTPEPDYEQYF.

The chain links TRBV7-9 to TRBJ1-1; D perhaps matches TRBD1 (5 bases). V lost 5 bases and J lost 0, with 16 bases in between. This CDR3 contains 16 residues. Germline values: CDR1 SEHNR, CDR2 FQNEAQ (reference sequence). CDR3 nucleotide sequence: TGTGCCAGCAGCGGGGGTTCCACGTCCCTGAACACTGAAGCTTTCTTT. The encoded protein is CASSGGSTSLNTEAFF.

The rearrangement links TRBV5-6 to TRBJ2-3; D uncertain. This CDR3 contains 15 residues. The V and J ends lost 2 bases and 2 bases respectively, with 12 bases between them. CDR1 is SGHDT, CDR2 YYEEEE, per germline. The CDR3 coding sequence is TGTGCCAGCAGCTTACCGACAACCCCCACAGATACGCAGTATTTT. Amino acids: CASSLPTTPTDTQYF. The complete variable domain, with remaining parts taken from reference TRBV5-6 and TRBJ2-3, reads DAGVTQSPTHLIKTRGQQVTLRCSPKSGHDTVSWYQQALGQGPQFIFQYYEEEERQRGNFPDRFSGHQFPNYSSELNVNALLLGDSALYLCASSLPTTPTDTQYFGPGTRLTVL.

The rearrangement uses TRBV19 and TRBJ1-2; 10 positions match TRBD1. CDR3 size: 16 residues. Losses at the gene ends were 6 bases for V and 5 bases for J; bases not matched to a gene: 12. In germline, CDR1 is LNHDA, CDR2 SQIVND (reference sequence). The CDR3 reads CASSGDRGLKSYGYTF. The CDR3 DNA reads TGTGCCAGTAGCGGGGACAGGGGTCTTAAGTCGTATGGCTACACCTTC.

On this clonotype: A much larger clone sits a single nucleotide away, making a read error possible. The limits of the CDR3 on the DNA are not certain, so only TCRdb's listed CDR3 is given. The rearrangement links TRBV12-3 or TRBV12-4 to TRBJ2-3. Inclusive of both ends, the CDR3 amounts to 14 amino acids. Here the CDR3 reads CASSVGVGTDTKYF.

This clonotype was seen only a few times. The rearrangement links TRBV15 to TRBJ1-6; no clear D gene. There are 13 residues in the CDR3. Germline loops: CDR1 LNHNV, CDR2 YYDKDF (reference sequence). Trimming cost V 9 bases and J 8 bases, with 14 bases left between them. DNA of the CDR3: TGTGCCACGTCGACCTCCGGAGATTCACCCCTCCACTTT. Translating it yields CATSTSGDSPLHF.

There are a few counts of this clonotype. The rearrangement joins TRBV28 to TRBJ2-3, with a weak D call TRBD2 (5 bases). The CDR3 runs 14 residues. CDR1 is MDHEN and CDR2 is SYDVKM in the germline V gene. Trimming took off 3 bases at V and 1 base at J, with 8 bases between the two ends. The CDR3 spells CASSFHGGTDTQYF. The DNA for the CDR3 is TGTGCCAGCAGTTTCCACGGGGGCACAGATACGCAGTATTTT.

The rearrangement links TRBV18 to TRBJ2-7; TRBD1 is a possible D gene (6 bases). The CDR3 covers 15 residues. V was pared by 1 base and J by 2 bases, with 12 bases between. Germline CDR1 is KGHSH and CDR2 is LQKENI. The CDR3 DNA is TGTGCCAGCTCACCACGGGACATTATTACCTACGAGCAGTACTTC. Translating gives CASSPRDIITYEQYF.

This clonotype occurred many times. This sequence joins TRBV10-3 and TRBJ2-3; no clear D. Looked up from germline, CDR1 is ENHRY and CDR2 is SYGVKD. The V and J ends lost 2 bases and 2 bases respectively, with 5 bases between them. This CDR3 spans 13 amino acids. The CDR3: CAISEINTDTQYF. CDR3 in DNA: TGTGCCATCAGTGAGATCAACACAGATACGCAGTATTTT.

The chain uses TRBV7-2 and TRBJ1-6; possibly TRBD1 for D (5 bases). This CDR3 spans 15 amino acids. Deletions cut 1 base from V and 4 bases from J, with 8 bases between. In germline, CDR1 is SGHTA, CDR2 FQGNSA. The CDR3 region has the DNA TGTGCCAGCAGCTTAGTTAAGGGGTATAATTCACCCCTCCACTTT. Its translation is CASSLVKGYNSPLHF. The variable domain in full, with the rest retrieved from reference TRBV7-2 and TRBJ1-6, is GAGVSQSPSNKVTEKGKDVELRCDPISGHTALYWYRQSLGQGLEFLIYFQGNSAPDKSGLPSDRFSAERTGGSVSTLTIQRTQQEDSAVYLCASSLVKGYNSPLHFGNGTRLTVT.

Only a few counts were recorded for this clonotype. The chain employs TRBV12-3 or TRBV12-4 and TRBJ2-1, with D possibly TRBD2 on 5 matching bases. Trimming took 5 bases from V and 0 from J, leaving 11 bases between them. The CDR3 totals 15 residues. The chain's CDR3 is CASSPGGPSYNEQFF. For the CDR3, the DNA is TGTGCCAGCAGTCCCGGCGGGCCCTCCTACAATGAGCAGTTCTTC.

This clonotype was counted only a few times. The J gene is TRBJ2-3, the V gene TRBV7-3; no reliable D call. This CDR3 has 13 residues. Trimming shortened V by 0 bases and J by 5 bases, and 6 bases separated the two germline ends. Germline-derived CDR1 and CDR2 are SGHTA and FQGTGA. This CDR3 reads CASSLTRQDTQYF. CDR3 sequence (DNA): TGTGCCAGCAGCTTAACGCGGCAAGATACGCAGTATTTT.

In this sample, this clonotype turned up a few times. The chain uses TRBV12-3 or TRBV12-4 and TRBJ2-2; 12 bases align to TRBD2. The CDR3 loop spans 15 amino acids. With V trimmed by 6 bases and J by 4 bases, 3 bases remained unmatched. CDR3: CASSGLAGFTGELFF. CDR3 DNA: TGTGCCAGCAGCGGACTAGCGGGGTTCACCGGGGAGCTGTTTTTT.

This clonotype appeared many times. The chain recombines TRBV5-4 with TRBJ2-1; 8 bases match TRBD2. Trimming cost V 3 bases and J 4 bases; bases outside gene matches: 6. Germline CDR1 is SGHNT and CDR2 is YYREEE (reference sequence). The CDR3 consists of 15 residues. The CDR3 nucleotides read TGTGCCAGCAGCTACGGGGGGGCTTTGTACAATGAGCAGTTCTTC. Translated: CASSYGGALYNEQFF.

The V and J genes are TRBV7-2 and TRBJ2-3; D not resolved. The CDR3 totals 12 residues. Germline V CDR1 and CDR2: SGHTA, FQGNSA. Trimming stripped 5 bases from V and 8 bases from J, with 11 bases between. CDR3 sequence: CASSPIGPTQYF. The CDR3 DNA sequence: TGTGCCAGCAGCCCAATTGGCCCTACGCAGTATTTT.

The genes are TRBV5-1 and TRBJ1-2, with a weak D call TRBD1 (6 bases). The V end was cut by 7 bases, the J end by 2 bases, with 15 bases between. The CDR3 length is 14 residues. Germline values: CDR1 SGHRS, CDR2 YFSETQ. This CDR3 is CASGSGDRNYGYTF. The CDR3 DNA follows: TGCGCCAGCGGGTCAGGGGATCGCAACTATGGCTACACCTTC. The whole variable domain, filled in from reference TRBV5-1 and TRBJ1-2, reads KAGVTQTPRYLIKTRGQQVTLSCSPISGHRSVSWYQQTPGQGLQFLFEYFSETQRNKGNFPGRFSGRQFSNSRSEMNVSTLELGDSALYLCASGSGDRNYGYTFGSGTRLTVV.

The J gene is TRBJ1-1, the V gene TRBV19; D is ambiguous. The CDR3 consists of 13 residues. Per germline, CDR1 LNHDA and CDR2 SQIVND (reference sequence). V shed 5 bases and J shed 6 bases, with 13 bases lying between them. The CDR3 loop is CASSQSVSAEAFF. DNA of the CDR3: TGTGCCAGTAGTCAGTCTGTGAGCGCTGAAGCTTTCTTT.

This clonotype was picked up a small number of times. CDR3 residues: CASSQGTDRGETQYF. CDR3 nucleotides: TGCGCCAGCAGCCAGGGGACAGACAGGGGAGAGACCCAGTACTTC. V usage is TRBV4-3 and J usage is TRBJ2-5; 8 nucleotides match TRBD1. V was pared by 3 bases and J by 4 bases, with 7 bases of the junction left unmatched. In germline, CDR1 is LGHNA, CDR2 YSLEER. The CDR3 runs to 15 residues.

This clonotype was counted a few times. The chain uses TRBV5-1 and TRBJ1-2; tentative D call: TRBD1 (6 bases). The V and J ends lost 3 bases and 8 bases respectively, with 11 bases between them. The CDR3 contains 12 residues. Germline CDR1 SGHRS, CDR2 YFSETQ. CDR3 loop: CASSYDRRGYTF. CDR3 sequence (DNA): TGCGCCAGCAGCTACGACAGGCGGGGCTACACCTTC.

In this sample, this clonotype turned up a few times. CDR3 protein: CASSLALGNEQFF. CDR3 coding DNA: TGTGCCAGCAGCTTAGCCCTCGGCAATGAGCAGTTCTTC. V usage is TRBV7-6 and J usage is TRBJ2-1; D is unclear. The germline V and J ends were trimmed by 0 bases and 6 bases, with 6 bases remaining between them. The length of the CDR3 is 13 residues. Germline CDR1 is SGHVS and CDR2 is FNYEAQ.

This chain joins TRBV20-1 and TRBJ2-5, with 12 bases aligning to TRBD1. Germline values: CDR1 DFQATT, CDR2 SNEGSKA (reference sequence). V was clipped by 6 bases and J by 5 bases; unmatched bases: 4. This CDR3 is built from 13 residues. CDR3 coding DNA: TGCAGTGCCGGGACAGGGGGCTACGAGACCCAGTACTTC. It codes for CSAGTGGYETQYF.

This clonotype was seen only once. No conserved phenylalanine or tryptophan is present at the end of the CDR3, so a read error is the likely explanation. This chain links TRBV2 with TRBJ2-5; D remains ambiguous. Deletions cut 8 bases from V and 0 bases from J, with 10 bases between. This CDR3 is built from 13 residues. Per the germline V gene, CDR1 is SNHLY and CDR2 is FYNNEI. CDR3 in amino acids: CASLLSYQETQYL. The CDR3 DNA sequence: TGTGCCAGCCTTCTTTCGTACCAAGAGACCCAGTACTTG.

In this sample, this clonotype turned up many times. V usage is TRBV7-3 and J usage is TRBJ2-3; 8 bases match TRBD1. The CDR3 consists of 14 residues. Trimming at V came to 5 bases and at J to 1 base, leaving 2 bases not matched to a gene. Germline V gene lookup returns CDR1 SGHTA and CDR2 FQGTGA. The CDR3 DNA reads TGTGCCAGCAGCCTGACAGGGGGCACAGATACGCAGTATTTT. This sequence encodes CASSLTGGTDTQYF.

This clonotype has more than one count but fewer than ten. J is TRBJ1-1 and V is TRBV20-1; D not certain. Germline CDR1 is DFQATT and CDR2 is SNEGSKA (reference sequence). This CDR3 has 12 residues. V was pared by 0 bases and J by 6 bases, with 8 bases between. CDR3 bases: TGCAGTGCTAGAGAGAGTTGGGCTGAAGCTTTCTTT. Translating it yields CSARESWAEAFF.

The sample holds a few counts of this clonotype. The rearrangement joins TRBV4-3 to TRBJ2-4; D gene ambiguous. Germline V gene data show CDR1 as LGHNA and CDR2 as YSLEER. The CDR3 has 14 amino acids. Between the trimmed V and J ends, which lost 1 base and 3 bases, there was a span of 7 bases. This chain's CDR3 is CASSQGPGKNIQYF. The CDR3 bases are TGCGCCAGCAGCCAAGGCCCAGGCAAAAACATTCAGTACTTC.